The clone carrying this T cell receptor (beta chain) was detected a few times. These data are taken from a study of blood T cell repertoires in COVID-19. Study details: Whether acute or convalescent, the COVID-19 samples came from the United States, Italy and Spain. Sources were T cells, B-cell-depleted T cells, or PBMCs; the material itself was cDNA or gDNA.

Germline lookup yields CDR1 LGHDT and CDR2 YNNKEL (reference sequence). Trimming removed 5 bases from V and 6 bases from J; junction bases left unmatched: 7. The CDR3 totals 13 residues. In the original processing: Quantification of nucleated cells was approximated via reference gene primer amplification. Using immunoSEQ multiplex PCR, the repertoire was profiled, and TCRdb retains in-frame clones only, with some absent. V, J and clone size derive from that table, while D and trimming were established from the DNA sequence. This sample yields approximately 190,000 clones, of which about four fifths are seen a single time; 4% to 6% belongs to the top ten.

The receptor was derived from a woman aged 70 to 79 with active or convalescent COVID-19. Sequencing was carried out using peripheral blood. V and J are TRBV3-1 (or the pseudogene TRBV3-2) and TRBJ2-7, with 7 bases lining up with TRBD1. The DNA for the CDR3 is TGTGCCAGCAGCTCCCAGACAGGGAGCGAGCAGTACTTC. Translating gives CASSSQTGSEQYF.